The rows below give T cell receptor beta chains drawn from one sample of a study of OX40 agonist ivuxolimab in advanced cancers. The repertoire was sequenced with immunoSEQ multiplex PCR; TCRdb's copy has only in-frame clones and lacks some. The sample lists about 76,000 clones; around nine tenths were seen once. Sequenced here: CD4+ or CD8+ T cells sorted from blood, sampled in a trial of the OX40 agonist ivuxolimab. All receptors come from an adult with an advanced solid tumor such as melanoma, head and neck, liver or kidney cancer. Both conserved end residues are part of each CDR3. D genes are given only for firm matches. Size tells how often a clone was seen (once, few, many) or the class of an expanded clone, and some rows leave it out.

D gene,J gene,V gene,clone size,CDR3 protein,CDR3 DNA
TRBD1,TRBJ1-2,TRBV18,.,CASSPIRQGDYGYTF,TGTGCCAGCTCACCAATCAGACAGGGGGATTATGGCTACACCTTC
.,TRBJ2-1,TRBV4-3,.,CASSQVRPQGGSYNEQFF,TGCGCCAGCAGCCAAGTACGCCCCCAGGGAGGTAGCTACAATGAGCAGTTCTTC
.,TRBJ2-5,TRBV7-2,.,CASSFGNRVGETQYF,TGTGCCAGCAGCTTTGGAAACAGGGTAGGCGAGACCCAGTACTTC
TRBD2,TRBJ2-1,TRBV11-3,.,CASSVGTSGGGNEQFF,TGTGCCAGCAGCGTAGGGACTAGCGGGGGTGGTAATGAGCAGTTCTTC
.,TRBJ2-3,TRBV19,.,CASSKPAPTSDTQYF,TGTGCCAGTAGTAAACCCGCCCCCACTTCGGATACGCAGTATTTT
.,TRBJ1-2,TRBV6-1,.,CASSEPGRNYGYTF,TGTGCCAGCAGTGAGCCCGGACGGAACTATGGCTACACCTTC
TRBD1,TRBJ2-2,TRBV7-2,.,CASSLRTGYTGELFF,TGTGCCAGCAGCTTAAGGACAGGGTACACCGGGGAGCTGTTTTTT
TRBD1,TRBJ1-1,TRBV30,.,CAWSVPPGGRNTEAFF,TGTGCCTGGAGTGTACCTCCAGGGGGCAGGAACACTGAAGCTTTCTTT
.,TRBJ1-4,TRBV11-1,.,CASSPGLGEKLFF,TGTGCCAGCAGCCCGGGACTTGGCGAAAAACTGTTTTTT
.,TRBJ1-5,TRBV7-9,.,CASSLDAQPQHF,TGTGCCAGCAGCTTAGATGCCCAGCCCCAGCATTTT
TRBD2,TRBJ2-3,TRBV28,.,CASSFELALADTQYF,TGTGCCAGCAGTTTTGAACTAGCGTTGGCAGATACGCAGTATTTT
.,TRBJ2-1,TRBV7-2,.,CASSRPSSYNEQFF,TGTGCCAGCAGCAGACCGAGCTCCTACAATGAGCAGTTCTTC
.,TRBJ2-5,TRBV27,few,CASSLRGLGIQTQYF,TGTGCCAGCAGTCTCCGGGGGTTAGGAATCCAGACCCAGTACTTC
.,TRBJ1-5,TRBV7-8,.,CASSLNPPAFSNQPQHF,TGTGCCAGCAGCTTAAACCCTCCTGCGTTTAGCAATCAGCCCCAGCATTTT
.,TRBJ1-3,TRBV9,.,CASSVDLGAGNTIYF,TGTGCCAGCAGCGTAGATTTGGGGGCTGGAAACACCATATATTTT
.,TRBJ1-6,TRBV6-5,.,CASSRIGRNSPLHF,TGTGCCAGCAGTCGGATCGGCCGCAATTCACCCCTCCACTTT
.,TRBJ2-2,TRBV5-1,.,CASSLGVGGSGWTFF,TGCGCCAGCAGCTTGGGGGTCGGCGGGTCCGGGTGGACGTTTTTT
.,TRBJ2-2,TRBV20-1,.,CSARRTGELFF,TGCAGTGCTAGGAGAACCGGGGAGCTGTTTTTT
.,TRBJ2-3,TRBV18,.,CASSRGIQDTQYF,TGTGCCAGCTCACGGGGGATACAGGATACGCAGTATTTT
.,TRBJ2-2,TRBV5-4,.,CARSSQNTGELFF,TGTGCTCGGTCCTCACAGAACACCGGGGAGCTGTTTTTT
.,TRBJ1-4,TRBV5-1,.,CASSSGRTDEKLFF,TGCGCCAGCAGCTCCGGAAGGACGGATGAAAAACTGTTTTTT
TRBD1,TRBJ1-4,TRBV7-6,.,CASSPGTGREKLFF,TGTGCCAGCAGCCCCGGGACAGGGAGGGAAAAACTGTTTTTT
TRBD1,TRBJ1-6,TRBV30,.,CAWSVLGGQVGPPAYNSPLHF,TGTGCCTGGAGTGTACTCGGAGGACAGGTGGGCCCCCCTGCCTATAATTCACCCCTCCACTTT
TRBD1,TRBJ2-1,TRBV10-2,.,CASSESGTGGNNEQFF,TGCGCCAGCAGTGAGTCGGGGACAGGGGGCAACAATGAGCAGTTCTTC
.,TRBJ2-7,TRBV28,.,CASSLRQGGNEQYF,TGTGCCAGCAGTCTACGACAGGGCGGGAACGAGCAGTACTTC
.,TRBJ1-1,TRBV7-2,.,CASSLGPSGTEAFF,TGTGCCAGCAGCCTGGGACCGTCCGGCACTGAAGCTTTCTTT
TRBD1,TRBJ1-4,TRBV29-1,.,CSVAWGQLNIGEKLFF,TGCAGCGTCGCCTGGGGACAGCTAAATATAGGTGAAAAACTGTTTTTT
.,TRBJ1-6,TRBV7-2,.,CASSLRWTEGSPLHF,TGTGCCAGCAGCTTACGTTGGACAGAAGGTTCACCCCTCCACTTT
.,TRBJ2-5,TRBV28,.,CASRQGQETQYF,TGTGCCAGCAGACAGGGACAAGAGACCCAGTACTTC
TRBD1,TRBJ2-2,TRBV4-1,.,CASSQSRDRANTGELFF,TGCGCCAGCAGCCAGTCCCGGGACAGGGCGAACACCGGGGAGCTGTTTTTT
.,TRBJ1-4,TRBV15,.,CATSRDQGAEKLFF,TGTGCCACCAGCAGAGATCAAGGAGCTGAAAAACTGTTTTTT
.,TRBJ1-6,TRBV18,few,CASSPPGAVSPLHF,TGTGCCAGCTCACCCCCGGGGGCAGTTTCACCCCTCCACTTT
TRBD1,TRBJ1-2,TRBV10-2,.,CASSEGQGYYGYTF,TGCGCCAGCAGTGAGGGACAGGGGTACTATGGCTACACCTTC
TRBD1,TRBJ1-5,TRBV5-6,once,CASSLEGADNQPQHF,TGTGCCAGCAGCTTAGAGGGGGCCGACAATCAGCCCCAGCATTTT
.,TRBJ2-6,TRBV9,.,CASSHRTVNLKWGANVLTF,TGTGCCAGCAGCCACAGGACCGTGAACTTGAAGTGGGGGGCCAACGTCCTGACTTTC
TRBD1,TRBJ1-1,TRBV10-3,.,CAISTGATRIPTEAFF,TGTGCCATCAGTACAGGGGCGACACGGATTCCCACTGAAGCTTTCTTT
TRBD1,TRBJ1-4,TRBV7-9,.,CASSSLPGQGDEKLFF,TGTGCCAGCAGCTCGCTACCGGGACAGGGGGATGAAAAACTGTTTTTT
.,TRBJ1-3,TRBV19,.,CASSRGGILGNTIYF,TGTGCCAGTAGTAGAGGAGGAATACTCGGAAACACCATATATTTT
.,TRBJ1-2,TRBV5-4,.,CASSSPVDGYTF,TGTGCCAGCAGCTCCCCGGTAGATGGCTACACCTTC
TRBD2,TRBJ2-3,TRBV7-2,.,CASSLGLAGGPTDTQYF,TGTGCCAGCAGCTTAGGACTAGCGGGGGGGCCCACAGATACGCAGTATTTT
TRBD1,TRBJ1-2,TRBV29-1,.,CSVGTGQGGENGYTF,TGCAGCGTCGGGACGGGACAGGGAGGAGAAAATGGCTACACCTTC
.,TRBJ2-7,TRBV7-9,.,CASSLVGYEQYF,TGTGCCAGCAGCTTAGTGGGTTACGAGCAGTACTTC
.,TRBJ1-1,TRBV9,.,CASSVGAGETNTEAFF,TGTGCCAGCAGCGTAGGGGCAGGAGAAACGAACACTGAAGCTTTCTTT
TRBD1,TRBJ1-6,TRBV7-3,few,CASSLKQGGSSPLHF,TGTGCCAGCAGCTTAAAACAGGGGGGTAGCTCACCCCTCCACTTT
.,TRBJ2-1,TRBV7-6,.,CASSLSGTEGDEQFF,TGTGCCAGCAGCCTCTCCGGGACGGAGGGCGATGAGCAGTTCTTC
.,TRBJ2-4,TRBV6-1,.,CASSEGTAGKNIQYF,TGTGCCAGCAGTGAAGGGACAGCGGGCAAAAACATTCAGTACTTC
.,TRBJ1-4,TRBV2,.,CASSEQTTNEKLFF,TGTGCCAGCAGTGAACAAACAACTAATGAAAAACTGTTTTTT
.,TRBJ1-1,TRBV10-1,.,CASSEGTDGTEAFF,TGCGCCAGCAGTGAAGGGACCGATGGCACTGAAGCTTTCTTT
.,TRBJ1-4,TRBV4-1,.,CASSQALPGGEKLFF,TGCGCCAGCAGCCAGGCTCTTCCGGGCGGTGAAAAACTGTTTTTT
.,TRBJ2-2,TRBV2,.,CASRGGTGELFF,TGTGCCAGCAGGGGAGGCACCGGGGAGCTGTTTTTT
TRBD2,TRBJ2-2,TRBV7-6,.,CASSLELAGTGELFF,TGTGCCAGCAGCTTAGAATTAGCGGGTACCGGGGAGCTGTTTTTT
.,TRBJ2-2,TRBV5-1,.,CASSLIDTGELFF,TGCGCCAGCAGCTTAATAGACACCGGGGAGCTGTTTTTT
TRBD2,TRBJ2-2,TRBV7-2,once,CASSPDRGGTGELFF,TGTGCCAGCAGCCCAGACCGGGGGGGCACCGGGGAGCTGTTTTTT
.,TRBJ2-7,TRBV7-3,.,CASSLRPDYEQYF,TGTGCCAGCAGCTTAAGACCTGACTACGAGCAGTACTTC
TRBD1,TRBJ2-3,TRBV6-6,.,CASSGGQGSTDTQYF,TGTGCCAGCAGCGGAGGACAGGGGAGTACAGATACGCAGTATTTT
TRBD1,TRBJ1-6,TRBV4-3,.,CASSQGQGARNSPLHF,TGCGCCAGCAGCCAAGGTCAGGGGGCGAGGAATTCACCCCTCCACTTT
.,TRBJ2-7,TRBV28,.,CASSFGGPSQYF,TGTGCCAGCAGTTTCGGGGGGCCTTCGCAGTACTTC
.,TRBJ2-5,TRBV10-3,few,CAVGGPQETQYF,TGTGCCGTCGGGGGCCCCCAAGAGACCCAGTACTTC